The 19 T cell receptor beta chains given below trace back to one sample, sequenced in a study of blood T cell repertoires in COVID-19. Assay used: immunoSEQ multiplex PCR; TCRdb lists only in-frame clones, some missing. The sample has approximately 150,000 clones, around 86% seen once. Sequenced sample: peripheral blood. These receptors came from an elderly man with acute or convalescent COVID-19.

V and J are TRBV29-1 and TRBJ1-5; a weak D match, TRBD1 (5 bases). Germline-derived CDR1 and CDR2 are SQVTM and ANQGSEA. The V gene lost 5 bases and the J gene lost 9 bases, with 20 bases spanning the gap. This CDR3 contains 14 residues. The CDR3 sequence is CSVQYRDDGGPQHF. Written as DNA, the CDR3 is TGCAGCGTTCAGTACCGGGACGACGGGGGGCCCCAGCATTTT.

The CDR3 DNA sequence: TGCGCCAGCAGCTTTCTCACAGATACGCAGTATTTT. This translates into CASSFLTDTQYF. This chain connects TRBV5-1 to TRBJ2-3, with D unresolved. Per germline, CDR1 SGHRS and CDR2 YFSETQ. The CDR3 contains 12 residues. The V and J ends lost 2 bases and 2 bases respectively, with 3 bases between them. Based on the CDR3 plus reference TRBV5-1 and TRBJ2-3, the full variable domain is KAGVTQTPRYLIKTRGQQVTLSCSPISGHRSVSWYQQTPGQGLQFLFEYFSETQRNKGNFPGRFSGRQFSNSRSEMNVSTLELGDSALYLCASSFLTDTQYFGPGTRLTVL.

The chain recombines TRBV2 with TRBJ2-1, with 14 bases identical to TRBD2. From germline, CDR1 is SNHLY and CDR2 FYNNEI. Trimming cost V 6 bases and J 7 bases; bases outside gene matches: 2. The CDR3 totals 14 residues. The CDR3 coding sequence is TGTGCCAGCAGGGGACTAGCGGGAGTGAATGAGCAGTTCTTC. Residues: CASRGLAGVNEQFF.

The chain recombines TRBV5-3 with TRBJ1-5; D might be TRBD1 (5 bases). TRBV5-3 is an ORF, with its function uncertain. V lost 0 bases and J 4 bases, leaving 17 bases between the germline ends. The CDR3 contains 17 residues. The CDR3 sequence: CARSLDSQAELNQPQHF. For the CDR3, the DNA is TGTGCCAGAAGCTTGGACTCACAGGCCGAGTTAAATCAGCCCCAGCATTTT.

The chain is built from TRBV3-1 (or the pseudogene TRBV3-2) and TRBJ2-1; 15 nucleotides align to TRBD2. Germline V CDR1 and CDR2: LGHDT, YNNKEL (reference sequence). J was trimmed by 7 bases and V by 4 bases; bases with no gene match: 2. The CDR3 covers 15 residues. CDR3 protein: CASSLGTSGRNEQFF. The CDR3 nucleotides read TGTGCCAGCAGCCTGGGGACTAGCGGGAGGAATGAGCAGTTCTTC.

The rearrangement uses TRBV3-1 (or the pseudogene TRBV3-2) and TRBJ1-2; no definite D call. Germline V CDR1 and CDR2: LGHDT, YNNKEL (reference sequence). Between the trimmed V and J ends, which lost 4 bases and 4 bases, there was a span of 7 bases. The CDR3 has 12 amino acids. In DNA, the CDR3 is TGTGCCAGCAGCCCCCCCGGCTATGGCTACACCTTC. This translates into CASSPPGYGYTF.

The chain employs TRBV7-2 and TRBJ1-6; D is perhaps TRBD1 (6 bases). There are 15 residues in the CDR3. The germline V gene encodes CDR1 SGHTA and CDR2 FQGNSA. Trimming left V 2 bases short and J 5 bases short, with 10 bases between. The CDR3 DNA follows: TGTGCCAGCAGCTTAATGACAGGAGATAATTCACCCCTCCACTTT. The encoded protein is CASSLMTGDNSPLHF.

A single count supports this clone. This chain connects TRBV6-5 to TRBJ2-7, with D tentatively TRBD2 (6 bases). The CDR3 covers 14 residues. The germline V and J ends were trimmed by 2 bases and 5 bases, with 13 bases remaining between them. Germline-derived CDR1 and CDR2 are MNHEY and SVGAGI. CDR3 sequence (DNA): TGTGCCAGCAGTTACGCGTACGGGGGAAACGAGCAGTACTTC. It encodes CASSYAYGGNEQYF.

The chain recombines TRBV20-1 with TRBJ1-1; 8 positions agree with TRBD1. Trimming at V came to 5 bases and at J to 8 bases, leaving 4 bases not matched to a gene. Germline V gives CDR1 DFQATT, CDR2 SNEGSKA (reference sequence). The CDR3 sequence is 11 residues long. The CDR3 coding sequence is TGCAGTGCTTCGGACAGGGCCGAAGCTTTCTTT. Translation: CSASDRAEAFF.

The genes are TRBV30 and TRBJ1-5; D gene ambiguous. The germline V and J ends were trimmed by 1 base and 4 bases, with 8 bases remaining between them. CDR1 and CDR2 from the germline V gene are GTSNPN and SVGIG (reference sequence). The CDR3 consists of 13 residues. The CDR3 protein is CAWSGLWNQPQHF. CDR3 DNA sequence: TGTGCCTGGAGTGGACTCTGGAATCAGCCCCAGCATTTT.

The V call is TRBV2, the J call TRBJ1-3; a possible D gene is TRBD1 (5 bases). The V end was cut by 2 bases, the J end by 2 bases, with 13 bases between. Per the germline V gene, CDR1 is SNHLY and CDR2 is FYNNEI. This CDR3 comprises 16 residues. CDR3 region: CASSELGARAGNTIYF. In nucleotides, the CDR3 is TGTGCCAGCAGTGAATTAGGAGCCAGGGCTGGAAACACCATATATTTT.

This clone was observed a single time. This chain connects TRBV28 to TRBJ1-5; TRBD1 matches at 12 bases. Germline CDR1 MDHEN, CDR2 SYDVKM. J was trimmed by 5 bases and V by 6 bases; bases with no gene match: 2. CDR3 length equals 14 residues. For the CDR3, the DNA is TGTGCCAGCAGAAGGGACAGGGGGCATCAGCCCCAGCATTTT. It translates to CASRRDRGHQPQHF.

This clone has a count of ten or more. CDR3 region: CASSQDQGIIQAFF. The CDR3 nucleotides are TGCGCCAGCAGCCAAGATCAGGGGATTATCCAAGCTTTCTTT. The chain couples TRBV4-1 to TRBJ1-1; the D gene is possibly TRBD1 (6 bases). This CDR3 is built from 14 residues. Trimming left V 0 bases short and J 9 bases short, with 14 bases between. CDR1 MGHRA and CDR2 YSYEKL come from the germline V gene.

A single count supports this clone. V usage is TRBV30 and J usage is TRBJ1-2; the D gene is possibly TRBD1 (6 bases). Trimming pared 7 bases from V and 4 bases from J, leaving 16 bases between. The CDR3 runs 13 residues. Germline V CDR1 and CDR2: GTSNPN, SVGIG (reference sequence). For the CDR3, the DNA is TGTGCCTCCCAGGGGATGGGGTTCTATGGCTACACCTTC. Its protein product is CASQGMGFYGYTF.

The V and J genes are TRBV28 and TRBJ2-5; D is perhaps TRBD2 (7 bases). Germline CDR1 is MDHEN and CDR2 is SYDVKM. V was cut by 6 bases and J by 7 bases, with 21 bases left in between. The CDR3 has 15 residues. The CDR3 is CASSSGGGGLWTQYF. CDR3 DNA: TGTGCCAGCAGCTCCGGGGGCGGGGGTCTGTGGACCCAGTACTTC. The full variable domain, completed using reference TRBV28 and TRBJ2-5, is DVKVTQSSRYLVKRTGEKVFLECVQDMDHENMFWYRQDPGLGLRLIYFSYDVKMKEKGDIPEGYSVSREKKERFSLILESASTNQTSMYLCASSSGGGGLWTQYFGPGTRLLVL.

The chain is built from TRBV19 and TRBJ1-3; TRBD1 matches at 11 bases. The CDR3 spans 17 residues. Germline CDR1 LNHDA, CDR2 SQIVND (reference sequence). The V segment lost 5 bases and the J segment 1 base; nucleotides outside the gene matches: 7. The CDR3 region is CASSSRDRGSSGNTIYF. For the CDR3, the DNA is TGTGCCAGTAGTTCCCGGGACAGGGGGAGTTCTGGAAACACCATATATTTT. The full variable domain, its missing parts supplied by reference TRBV19 and TRBJ1-3, is DGGITQSPKYLFRKEGQNVTLSCEQNLNHDAMYWYRQDPGQGLRLIYYSQIVNDFQKGDIAEGYSVSREKKESFPLTVTSAQKNPTAFYLCASSSRDRGSSGNTIYFGEGSWLTVV.

This clone was seen once. This sequence joins TRBV12-3 or TRBV12-4 and TRBJ1-2, with D tentatively TRBD1 (5 bases). Trimming removed 5 bases from V and 8 bases from J, with 15 bases in between. The CDR3 totals 13 residues. CDR3 nucleotide sequence: TGTGCCAGCAGTCCCAGCAGGGTTTGGGGCTACACCTTC. It encodes CASSPSRVWGYTF.

The V and J genes are TRBV2 and TRBJ1-6; D unclear. This CDR3 spans 11 amino acids. V shed 2 bases and J shed 9 bases, with 2 bases lying between them. Germline V lookup: CDR1 SNHLY, CDR2 FYNNEI. CDR3 in amino acids: CASSELSPLHF. The CDR3 DNA sequence: TGTGCCAGCAGTGAACTTTCACCCCTCCACTTT.

The chain is built from TRBV18 and TRBJ2-7, with 12 bases fitting TRBD1. The trim removed 5 bases at V and 6 bases at J, leaving 17 bases unmatched. There are 18 residues in the CDR3. Germline assignment: CDR1 KGHSH and CDR2 LQKENI. The CDR3 sequence is CASSAKQGTGGFLGEQYF. The CDR3 DNA reads TGTGCCAGCTCAGCAAAACAGGGGACAGGGGGCTTCCTAGGCGAGCAGTACTTC.